Below, 30 T cell receptor beta chains from the same sample are listed, as sequenced in a study of OX40 agonist ivuxolimab in advanced cancers. Library preparation employed the immunoSEQ multiplex PCR assay. TCRdb's version of the immuneACCESS table is confined to in-frame rearrangements and falls short of the full clone set. An unresolved V gene accounts for under half of the shortfall where checked; the remainder is of unknown origin. The sample has roughly 55,000 clones on record, 80% of them singletons. The ten largest clones capture roughly 4.5% of the sample. Sequences were derived from CD4+ or CD8+ T cells sorted from blood, sampled in a trial of the OX40 agonist ivuxolimab. Receptor source: an adult with an advanced solid tumor such as melanoma, head and neck, liver or kidney cancer.

The chain uses TRBV7-8 and TRBJ2-7; perhaps TRBD2 as D (5 bases). CDR3 length equals 14 residues. Germline V gives CDR1 SGHVS, CDR2 FQNEAQ. V dropped 5 bases and J dropped 0 bases, with 11 bases sitting between them. The CDR3 DNA reads as TGTGCCAGCAGCGCTTCGGGGAGCTCCTACGAGCAGTACTTC. Protein product: CASSASGSSYEQYF. Full variable domain (remainder filled in from reference TRBV7-8 and TRBJ2-7): GAGVSQSPRYKVAKRGQDVALRCDPISGHVSLFWYQQALGQGPEFLTYFQNEAQLDKSGLPSDRFFAERPEGSVSTLKIQRTQQEDSAVYLCASSASGSSYEQYFGPGTRLTVT.

The J gene is TRBJ2-2, the V gene TRBV7-2; 8 bases are a match to TRBD1. V trimming: 2 bases; J trimming: 5 bases; junction bases outside the gene matches: 7. The germline V gene encodes CDR1 SGHTA and CDR2 FQGNSA. The CDR3 spans 16 residues. CDR3 in amino acids: CASSLIQGADTGELFF. In DNA, the CDR3 is TGTGCCAGCAGCTTAATCCAGGGGGCTGATACCGGGGAGCTGTTTTTT.

This chain links TRBV28 with TRBJ2-7; D is perhaps TRBD1 (5 bases). CDR1 and CDR2 from the germline V gene are MDHEN and SYDVKM. V was cut by 6 bases and J by 0 bases, with 9 bases left in between. This CDR3 region has 13 residues. The CDR3 nucleotides read TGTGCCAGCAGGCGACAGTACTCCTACGAGCAGTACTTC. Translating it yields CASRRQYSYEQYF.

The gene calls are TRBV10-3 and TRBJ2-5; 9 nucleotides line up with TRBD1. The CDR3 covers 12 residues. V lost 10 bases, J lost 5 bases, and 5 bases stayed unmatched. Germline values: CDR1 ENHRY, CDR2 SYGVKD. The CDR3 reads CATGQGGETQYF. The CDR3 bases are TGTGCCACGGGACAGGGCGGGGAGACCCAGTACTTC.

The chain recombines TRBV6-5 with TRBJ1-2, with D perhaps matching TRBD1 (5 bases). The ends were cut back, 4 bases at V and 4 bases at J, with 10 bases in the middle. This CDR3 is 13 amino acids long. Per germline, CDR1 MNHEY and CDR2 SVGAGI. For the CDR3, the DNA is TGTGCCAGCAGTTTAGAGGGACTCTATGGCTACACCTTC. It codes for CASSLEGLYGYTF.

The chain couples TRBV27 to TRBJ2-7; D ambiguous. Trimming cost V 3 bases and J 3 bases, with 15 bases left between them. The CDR3 totals 15 residues. The germline V gene encodes CDR1 MNHEY and CDR2 SMNVEV (reference sequence). The CDR3 DNA follows: TGTGCCAGCAGTTTTAGGTTTATAGGTAGCTACGAGCAGTACTTC. Its protein product is CASSFRFIGSYEQYF.

The chain uses TRBV7-8 and TRBJ2-7; TRBD2 matches at 12 bases. The CDR3 runs to 15 residues. J was trimmed by 4 bases and V by 5 bases; bases with no gene match: 6. Germline V gene data show CDR1 as SGHVS and CDR2 as FQNEAQ. CDR3 DNA: TGTGCCAGCAGCACAACCGGGACTAGCGGGTACGAGCAGTACTTC. It yields the protein CASSTTGTSGYEQYF.

This clone was seen only once. The chain combines TRBV18 with TRBJ2-1; D is undetermined. CDR3 size: 12 residues. V lost 3 bases to trimming and J lost 7 bases, with 7 bases between them. CDR1 is KGHSH, CDR2 LQKENI, per germline. CDR3 region: CASSPEGNEQFF. CDR3 sequence (DNA): TGTGCCAGCTCACCGGAAGGGAATGAGCAGTTCTTC.

The rearrangement joins TRBV7-9 to TRBJ2-1, with TRBD2 matching over 13 bases. This CDR3 comprises 16 residues. The ends lost 8 bases at V and 9 bases at J; junction bases unmatched: 13. Germline V gene lookup returns CDR1 SEHNR and CDR2 FQNEAQ (reference sequence). The CDR3: CASQRTSGGAEVEQFF. CDR3 DNA: TGTGCCAGCCAAAGAACTAGCGGGGGGGCCGAGGTTGAGCAGTTCTTC. Full variable domain (remainder filled in from reference TRBV7-9 and TRBJ2-1): DTGVSQNPRHKITKRGQNVTFRCDPISEHNRLYWYRQTLGQGPEFLTYFQNEAQLEKSRLLSDRFSAERPKGSFSTLEIQRTEQGDSAMYLCASQRTSGGAEVEQFFGPGTRLTVL.

This clone was seen more than once but under ten times. V is TRBV6-5 and J is TRBJ1-2; a weak D match, TRBD1 (5 bases). This CDR3 has 15 amino acids. Deletions cut 4 bases from V and 8 bases from J, with 20 bases between. CDR1 is MNHEY and CDR2 is SVGAGI in the germline V gene. CDR3 sequence reads: CASSSPQVPRGGYTF. The CDR3 DNA is TGTGCCAGCAGTTCCCCACAGGTCCCCCGGGGGGGCTACACCTTC.

The rearrangement uses TRBV7-9 and TRBJ1-5; D may be TRBD1 (6 bases). The CDR3 covers 17 residues. The V end lost 1 base, the J end lost 6 bases, and 19 bases lay between the germline ends. The germline gives CDR1 SEHNR, CDR2 FQNEAQ (reference sequence). The CDR3 region is CASSLEGGRPRGQPQHF. Written as DNA, the CDR3 is TGTGCCAGCAGCTTAGAAGGCGGCAGGCCCAGGGGTCAGCCCCAGCATTTT.

The rearrangement joins TRBV7-2 to TRBJ1-5, with D hard to call. CDR3 length equals 13 residues. V was trimmed by 5 bases and J by 6 bases, leaving 11 bases between them. The germline CDR1 and CDR2 sequences are SGHTA and FQGNSA. The chain's CDR3 is CASSRGIGQPQHF. In DNA form, the CDR3 reads TGTGCCAGCAGCCGGGGAATCGGTCAGCCCCAGCATTTT. Filled out from reference TRBV7-2 and TRBJ1-5, the complete variable domain reads GAGVSQSPSNKVTEKGKDVELRCDPISGHTALYWYRQSLGQGLEFLIYFQGNSAPDKSGLPSDRFSAERTGGSVSTLTIQRTQQEDSAVYLCASSRGIGQPQHFGDGTRLSIL.

V is TRBV6-5 and J is TRBJ1-1; 7 bases are shared with TRBD1. The trim removed 8 bases at V and 4 bases at J, leaving 10 bases unmatched. The CDR3 length is 14 residues. Germline CDR1 and CDR2: MNHEY and SVGAGI. The CDR3 DNA reads TGTGCCAGCTTTACCCCCAGGGGGGGCACTGAAGCTTTCTTT. Its protein is CASFTPRGGTEAFF.

J is TRBJ1-1 and V is TRBV18; D ambiguous. The CDR3 extends over 13 amino acids. Germline CDR1 reads KGHSH; CDR2 reads LQKENI. V was pared by 2 bases and J by 9 bases, with 13 bases between. The CDR3 nucleotides are TGTGCCAGCTCACCAGTGGCCGGGGTCCAAGCTTTCTTT. This sequence encodes CASSPVAGVQAFF.

V is TRBV28 and J is TRBJ1-1; no clear D. Trimming removed 1 base at V and 6 bases at J, with 15 bases between. The CDR3 is made up of 15 amino acids. Germline-derived CDR1 and CDR2 are MDHEN and SYDVKM. The CDR3 region has the DNA TGTGCCAGCAGTTTATTGAGTTCGGGCGTCGCTGAAGCTTTCTTT. Translated: CASSLLSSGVAEAFF. Using reference TRBV28 and TRBJ1-1 for the parts outside the CDR3, the full variable domain is DVKVTQSSRYLVKRTGEKVFLECVQDMDHENMFWYRQDPGLGLRLIYFSYDVKMKEKGDIPEGYSVSREKKERFSLILESASTNQTSMYLCASSLLSSGVAEAFFGQGTRLTVV.

Judged by abundance, this clone is medium-sized. This rearrangement joins TRBV5-8 to TRBJ1-1; the D gene is possibly TRBD1 (6 bases). CDR1 is SGHTS and CDR2 is YDEGEE in the germline V gene. Trimming removed 1 base from V and 5 bases from J, with 18 bases in between. The CDR3 has 16 residues. The CDR3 loop is CASSLRPGTPPTEAFF. The CDR3 nucleotides read TGTGCCAGCAGCTTGCGGCCTGGGACACCACCTACTGAAGCTTTCTTT. The variable domain in full, completed from reference TRBV5-8 and TRBJ1-1, reads EAGVTQSPTHLIKTRGQQATLRCSPISGHTSVYWYQQALGLGLQFLLWYDEGEERNRGNFPPRFSGRQFPNYSSELNVNALELEDSALYLCASSLRPGTPPTEAFFGQGTRLTVV.

This clone came up once. The V gene is TRBV28, the J gene TRBJ1-1; D possibly corresponds to TRBD1 (5 bases). The length of the CDR3 is 13 residues. Germline-derived CDR1 and CDR2 are MDHEN and SYDVKM. Trimming took 2 bases from V and 11 from J, leaving 15 bases between them. CDR3 residues: CASSLQLRGLAFF. In DNA, the CDR3 is TGTGCCAGCAGTTTACAATTGAGGGGTTTGGCTTTCTTT.

This sequence joins TRBV9 and TRBJ2-3; 10 bases are a match to TRBD2. From germline, CDR1 is SGDLS and CDR2 YYNGEE. Losses at the gene ends were 7 bases for V and 1 base for J; bases not matched to a gene: 3. The CDR3 runs 14 residues. The CDR3 sequence is CASEAGGGTDTQYF. CDR3 bases: TGTGCCAGCGAAGCGGGGGGGGGCACAGATACGCAGTATTTT. Together with reference TRBV9 and TRBJ2-3, the CDR3 gives the full variable domain: DSGVTQTPKHLITATGQRVTLRCSPRSGDLSVYWYQQSLDQGLQFLIQYYNGEERAKGNILERFSAQQFPDLHSELNLSSLELGDSALYFCASEAGGGTDTQYFGPGTRLTVL.

The chain links TRBV4-2 to TRBJ2-5, with D unresolved. V was shortened by 4 bases and J by 5 bases, with 11 bases between the two germline ends. Germline V gene sequence: CDR1 LGHNA, CDR2 YNFKEQ. This CDR3 is 13 amino acids long. Here the CDR3 reads CASSPGSWETQYF. In DNA form, the CDR3 reads TGTGCCAGCAGCCCAGGATCGTGGGAGACCCAGTACTTC.

The chain links TRBV7-9 to TRBJ2-1; 10 nucleotides match TRBD2. With 0 bases clipped from V and 6 bases from J, the junction kept 14 bases outside the gene matches. The CDR3 is 19 amino acids. CDR1 and CDR2 (germline): SEHNR, FQNEAQ (reference sequence). The CDR3 DNA sequence: TGTGCCAGCAGCTTAGCCAGGGCAGCGAGGACTAGCGGCCTCAATGAGCAGTTCTTC. Protein product: CASSLARAARTSGLNEQFF.

The rearrangement joins TRBV13 to TRBJ1-1, with D perhaps matching TRBD1 (5 bases). V lost 3 bases, J lost 3 bases, and 14 bases lay in between. The CDR3 sequence is 15 residues long. Per the germline V gene, CDR1 is PRHDT and CDR2 is FYEKMQ (reference sequence). The CDR3 loop reads CASSLQGYEDTEAFF. The CDR3 nucleotides are TGTGCCAGCAGCTTGCAGGGATATGAAGACACTGAAGCTTTCTTT.

The rearrangement links TRBV10-3 to TRBJ2-3, with TRBD2 identical over 8 bases. Looked up from germline, CDR1 is ENHRY and CDR2 is SYGVKD. The ends lost 10 bases at V and 0 bases at J; junction bases unmatched: 15. The CDR3 spans 17 residues. CDR3: CATQAGGAGGSTDTQYF. In DNA form, the CDR3 reads TGTGCCACCCAGGCGGGTGGGGCGGGGGGTAGCACAGATACGCAGTATTTT.

The CDR3 sequence: CASSPNGRGNQPQHF. The CDR3 bases are TGTGCCAGCAGTCCAAACGGGAGGGGCAATCAGCCCCAGCATTTT. The rearrangement uses TRBV2 and TRBJ1-5; D remains unclear. This CDR3 contains 15 residues. CDR1 is SNHLY, CDR2 FYNNEI, per germline. The V end was cut by 5 bases, the J end by 2 bases, with 13 bases between.

The CDR3 DNA reads as TGTGCCAGCAGTTTGGGGACTAGATCGGGTGAGCAGTTCTTC. This encodes CASSLGTRSGEQFF. The V call is TRBV28, the J call TRBJ2-1; 8 nucleotides line up with TRBD2. Trimming at V came to 3 bases and at J to 9 bases, leaving 7 bases not matched to a gene. This CDR3 is built from 14 residues. CDR1 MDHEN and CDR2 SYDVKM come from the germline V gene.

This clone was recorded only once. The chain couples TRBV7-2 to TRBJ1-5, with D unclear. This CDR3 is built from 15 residues. Trimming took off 1 base at V and 4 bases at J, with 11 bases between the two ends. Germline-derived CDR1 and CDR2 are SGHTA and FQGNSA. CDR3 sequence (DNA): TGTGCCAGCAGCTTAGAGACCGGCAGGAATCAGCCCCAGCATTTT. Translating it yields CASSLETGRNQPQHF.

This clone came up once. The chain recombines TRBV29-1 with TRBJ1-1; D not resolved. V shed 3 bases and J shed 2 bases, with 10 bases lying between them. The CDR3 is made up of 13 amino acids. Germline V gene sequence: CDR1 SQVTM, CDR2 ANQGSEA. The CDR3: CSVESAENTEAFF. CDR3 in DNA: TGCAGCGTTGAGTCGGCGGAAAACACTGAAGCTTTCTTT.

This chain links TRBV5-1 with TRBJ2-2; D might be TRBD1 or TRBD2, each matching 6 bases. The germline V gene has CDR1 SGHRS and CDR2 YFSETQ. Trimming took 5 bases from V and 1 from J, leaving 18 bases between them. This CDR3 region has 17 residues. CDR3 DNA sequence: TGCGCCAGCAGTACCAACGGGGGCCAAAAGAACACCGGGGAGCTGTTTTTT. This sequence encodes CASSTNGGQKNTGELFF.

The rearrangement links TRBV11-3 to TRBJ1-1; TRBD1 is a possible D gene (5 bases). The ends were cut back, 5 bases at V and 5 bases at J, with 21 bases in the middle. The CDR3 is 16 residues long. In germline, CDR1 is SGHNT, CDR2 YENEEA. This CDR3 reads CASSPSHGSGRTEAFF. The DNA for the CDR3 is TGTGCCAGCAGCCCGAGCCACGGTTCGGGACGGACTGAAGCTTTCTTT.

V usage is TRBV5-1 and J usage is TRBJ2-7; the match to TRBD2 covers 8 bases. Germline V gives CDR1 SGHRS, CDR2 YFSETQ. With 5 bases clipped from V and 2 bases from J, the junction kept 12 bases outside the gene matches. The CDR3 totals 16 residues. The CDR3 protein is CASSFIPTSGPYEQYF. CDR3 DNA: TGCGCCAGCAGTTTTATTCCCACTAGCGGACCCTACGAGCAGTACTTC.

The chain carries TRBV6-9 and TRBJ1-3; D is possibly TRBD1 (5 bases). Trimming took 8 bases from V and 0 from J, leaving 11 bases between them. From germline, CDR1 is MNHGY and CDR2 SVAAGI. The CDR3 runs to 14 residues. The chain's CDR3 is CASAGTDSGNTIYF. CDR3 in DNA: TGTGCCAGCGCTGGGACGGACTCTGGAAACACCATATATTTT.